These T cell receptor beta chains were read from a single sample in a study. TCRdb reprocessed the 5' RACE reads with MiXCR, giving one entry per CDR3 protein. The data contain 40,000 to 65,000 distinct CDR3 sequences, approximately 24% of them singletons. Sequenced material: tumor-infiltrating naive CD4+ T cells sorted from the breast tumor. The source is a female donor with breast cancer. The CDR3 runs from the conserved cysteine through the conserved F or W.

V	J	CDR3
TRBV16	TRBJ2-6	CASSQGAGANVLTF
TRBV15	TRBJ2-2	CATSRVRGVNAGELFF
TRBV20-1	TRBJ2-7	CSARDEGWGAGSSYEQYF
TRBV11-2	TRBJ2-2	CASSLDQGAGELFF
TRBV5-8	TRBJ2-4	CASSLERGAKNIQYF
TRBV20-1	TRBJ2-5	CSAPLAPQETQYF
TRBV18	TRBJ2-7	CASPPLEGGGYEQYF
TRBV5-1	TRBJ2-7	CASSLNRGNEQYF
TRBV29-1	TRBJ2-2	CSVWDTANTGELFF
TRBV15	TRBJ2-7	CATSRDLQEPQYF
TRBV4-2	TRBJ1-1	CASSQDGRRNTEAFF
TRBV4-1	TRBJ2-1	CASSQIPDGGALNEQFF
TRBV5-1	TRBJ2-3	CASKGRSSTDTQYF
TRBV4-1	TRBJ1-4	CASSQLDLITNEKLFF
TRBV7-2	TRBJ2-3	CASSLGLAGGTDTQYF
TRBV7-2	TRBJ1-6	CASRTPRNVNSPLHF
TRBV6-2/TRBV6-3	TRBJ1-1	CASRLQGGTEAFF
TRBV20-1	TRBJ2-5	CSVAVGREETQYF
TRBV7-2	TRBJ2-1	CASSSNRDYEQFF
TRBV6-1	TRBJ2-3	CASSGRLAGLTDTQYF
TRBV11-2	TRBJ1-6	CASSQSGTANSPLHF
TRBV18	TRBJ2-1	CASSLWSGDYNEQFF
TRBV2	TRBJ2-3	CASSDRGYTDTQYF
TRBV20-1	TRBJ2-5	CSALGLGQETQYF
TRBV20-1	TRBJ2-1	CSARVKGRVEQFF
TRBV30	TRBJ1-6	CAWSPGGNSPLHF